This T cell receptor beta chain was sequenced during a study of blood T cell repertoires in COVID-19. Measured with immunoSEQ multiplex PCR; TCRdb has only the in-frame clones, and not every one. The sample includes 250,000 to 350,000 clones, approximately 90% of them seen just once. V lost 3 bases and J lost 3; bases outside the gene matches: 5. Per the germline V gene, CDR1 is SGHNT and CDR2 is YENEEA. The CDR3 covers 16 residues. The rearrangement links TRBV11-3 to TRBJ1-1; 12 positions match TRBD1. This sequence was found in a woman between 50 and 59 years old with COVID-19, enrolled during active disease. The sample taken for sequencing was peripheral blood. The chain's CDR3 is CASSLGQGAWDTEAFF. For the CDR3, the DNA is TGTGCCAGCAGCTTGGGACAGGGGGCGTGGGACACTGAAGCTTTCTTT.